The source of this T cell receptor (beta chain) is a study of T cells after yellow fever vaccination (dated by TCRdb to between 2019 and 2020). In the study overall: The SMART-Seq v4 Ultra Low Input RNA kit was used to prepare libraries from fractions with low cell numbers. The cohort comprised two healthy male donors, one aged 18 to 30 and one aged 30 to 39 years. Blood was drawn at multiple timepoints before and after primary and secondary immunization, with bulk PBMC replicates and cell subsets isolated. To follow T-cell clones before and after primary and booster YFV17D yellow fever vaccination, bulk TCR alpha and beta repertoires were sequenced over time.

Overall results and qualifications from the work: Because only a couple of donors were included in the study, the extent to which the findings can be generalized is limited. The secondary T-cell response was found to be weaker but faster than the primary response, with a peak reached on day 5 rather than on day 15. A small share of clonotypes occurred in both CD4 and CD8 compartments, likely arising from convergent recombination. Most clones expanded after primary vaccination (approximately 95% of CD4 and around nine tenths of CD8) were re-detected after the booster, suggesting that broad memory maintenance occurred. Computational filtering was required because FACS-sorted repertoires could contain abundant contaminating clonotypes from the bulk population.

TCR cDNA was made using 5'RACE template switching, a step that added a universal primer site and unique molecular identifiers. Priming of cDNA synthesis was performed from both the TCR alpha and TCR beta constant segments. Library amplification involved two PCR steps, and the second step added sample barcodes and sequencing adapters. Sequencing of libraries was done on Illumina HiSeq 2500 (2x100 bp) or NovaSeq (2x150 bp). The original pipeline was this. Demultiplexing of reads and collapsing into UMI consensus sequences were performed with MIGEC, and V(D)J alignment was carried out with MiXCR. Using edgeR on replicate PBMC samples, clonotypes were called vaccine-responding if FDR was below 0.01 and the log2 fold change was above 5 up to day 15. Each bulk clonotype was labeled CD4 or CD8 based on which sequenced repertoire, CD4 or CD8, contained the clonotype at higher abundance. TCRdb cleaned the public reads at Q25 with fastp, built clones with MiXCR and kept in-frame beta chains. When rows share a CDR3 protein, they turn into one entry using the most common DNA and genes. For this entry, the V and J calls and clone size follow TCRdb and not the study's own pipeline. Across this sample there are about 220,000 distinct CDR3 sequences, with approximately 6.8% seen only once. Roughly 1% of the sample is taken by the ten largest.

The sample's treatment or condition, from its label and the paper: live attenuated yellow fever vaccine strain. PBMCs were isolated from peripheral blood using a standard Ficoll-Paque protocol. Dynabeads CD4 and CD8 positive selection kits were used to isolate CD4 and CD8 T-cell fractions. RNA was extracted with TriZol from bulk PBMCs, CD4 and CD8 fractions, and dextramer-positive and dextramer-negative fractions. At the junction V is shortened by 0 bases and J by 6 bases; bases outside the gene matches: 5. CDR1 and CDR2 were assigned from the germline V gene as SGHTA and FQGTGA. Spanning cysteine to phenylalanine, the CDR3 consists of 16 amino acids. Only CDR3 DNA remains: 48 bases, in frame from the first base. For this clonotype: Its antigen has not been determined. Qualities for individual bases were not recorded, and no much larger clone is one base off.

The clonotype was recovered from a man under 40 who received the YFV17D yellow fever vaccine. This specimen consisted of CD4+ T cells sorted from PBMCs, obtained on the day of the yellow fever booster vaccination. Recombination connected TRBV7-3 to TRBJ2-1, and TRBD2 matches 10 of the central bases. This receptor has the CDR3 CASSLTGLAGANEQFF. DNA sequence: TGTGCCAGCAGCTTAACCGGGCTAGCGGGGGCCAATGAGCAGTTCTTC.